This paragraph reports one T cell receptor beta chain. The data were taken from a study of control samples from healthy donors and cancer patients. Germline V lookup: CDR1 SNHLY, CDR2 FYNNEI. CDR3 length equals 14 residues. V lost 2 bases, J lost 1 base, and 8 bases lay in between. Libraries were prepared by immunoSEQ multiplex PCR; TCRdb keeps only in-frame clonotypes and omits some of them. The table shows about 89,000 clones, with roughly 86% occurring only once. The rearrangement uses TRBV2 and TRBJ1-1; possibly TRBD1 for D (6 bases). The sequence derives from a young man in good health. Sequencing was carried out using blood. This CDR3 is CASSELTGNTEAFF. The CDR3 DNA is TGTGCCAGCAGTGAACTGACAGGGAACACTGAAGCTTTCTTT.